This T cell receptor (beta chain) appears in the sequencing data of a study of shared clonotypes between healthy human individuals. CDR1 is LNHDA and CDR2 is SQIVND in the germline V gene (reference sequence). J lost 0 bases, V lost 3 bases, and 12 bases had no gene match. The CDR3 is made up of 18 amino acids. Some clones are missing from TCRdb's copy, which holds only in-frame ones; the method was immunoSEQ multiplex PCR. Of roughly 1,500,000 clones in the sample, 98% were seen once. The V gene is TRBV19, the J gene TRBJ2-7, with 9 positions matching TRBD2. The sequenced material came from naive CD4+ T cells sorted from blood. The sample's subset: CD45RA+ positively selected. The receptor's source is a man in his thirties or forties in good health. CDR3 region: CASSIDSGGHRSSYEQYF. The CDR3 nucleotides read TGTGCCAGTAGTATCGATAGCGGGGGTCACCGGAGCTCCTACGAGCAGTACTTC.